This T cell receptor beta chain is drawn from a study of T cell responses to AZD1222 COVID-19 vaccine. Whole-study results and caveats: Vaccine-associated CD4 TCRs ranged over spike, dominating at 160-218 and 743-854. The donor group comprised mostly white British people and more females; the analysis possibly underestimated clonal diversity. Increased Spike-specific TCR breadth and depth were observed after two AZD1222 doses.

Only in-frame clones appear in the TCRdb table, and some are missing; sequencing was by immunoSEQ multiplex PCR. The sample lists 95,000 to 150,000 clones, approximately 85% occurring once. Comments on this clone: What it recognizes is unknown.

CDR3 length: 15 residues. Germline CDR1 SGHTA, CDR2 FQGNSA. Trimming pared 0 bases from V and 4 bases from J, leaving 12 bases between. Whether given at about 4 or about 12 weeks, second doses were pooled. The TCR sequence derives from an adult who received the AZD1222 COVID-19 vaccine. This material consisted of peripheral blood, taken 28 days after the second AZD1222 dose. The rearrangement joins TRBV7-2 to TRBJ1-1; D is perhaps TRBD1 (5 bases). The CDR3 here is CASSLAGWGTTEAFF. The DNA of the CDR3 is TGTGCCAGCAGCTTAGCGGGGTGGGGGACCACTGAAGCTTTCTTT.